The rows below give T cell receptor beta chains drawn from one sample of a study of CD8+ T cells in alopecia areata. Data came from immunoSEQ multiplex PCR; TCRdb stores just in-frame clones and leaves some out. This table holds 110,000 or so clones, approximately 59% found once. Sequenced material: CD8+ T cells sorted from blood, taken at week 4, from a patient treated with tofacitinib. These receptors were obtained from a human donor with alopecia areata. Both conserved end residues are part of each CDR3. Fields, in order: D gene, V gene, clone size, J gene, CDR3 DNA, CDR3 protein. A D gene is named only where the DNA matches it firmly. Clone size is given for some rows only: seen once, a few or many times, or a class if the clone is expanded.

TRBD1	TRBV27	few	TRBJ2-3	TGTGCCAGCAGTTTCCTGGACAGGGACGGCACAGATACGCAGTATTTT	CASSFLDRDGTDTQYF
NA	TRBV25-1	once	TRBJ2-1	TGTGCCAGCAGCCCGCGGGTCAATGAGCAGTTCTTC	CASSPRVNEQFF
TRBD1	TRBV6-4	NA	TRBJ2-1	TGTGCCAGCAGTGTCTGGGGACAGGGGGCGCGTGACTCCTACAATGAGCAGTTCTTC	CASSVWGQGARDSYNEQFF
TRBD1	TRBV27	few	TRBJ1-2	TGTGCCAGCAGTTTCTCAAGGGGGCATGGCTACACCTTC	CASSFSRGHGYTF
NA	TRBV29-1	NA	TRBJ2-3	TGCAGCGTTTGGGGGACAGATACGCAGTATTTT	CSVWGTDTQYF
NA	TRBV7-2	NA	TRBJ1-6	TGTGCCAGCAGCTTAGCCCCCGGGCAGGGGTCTTCACCCCTCCACTTT	CASSLAPGQGSSPLHF
TRBD1	TRBV19	NA	TRBJ1-4	TGTGCTACAGGGGGACCCCAAGGAGAAAAACTGTTTTTT	CATGGPQGEKLFF
NA	TRBV30	NA	TRBJ2-7	TGTGCCTGGAGTGACAGTGGGTCCAACTACGAGCAGTACTTC	CAWSDSGSNYEQYF
NA	TRBV5-1	NA	TRBJ2-5	TGCGCCAGCACCTCGGGTGAAGAGACCCAGTACTTC	CASTSGEETQYF
NA	TRBV9	NA	TRBJ1-2	TGTGCCAGCAGCCCTTGGGGATCGCCGACAGGCCCTAACTATGGCTACACCTTC	CASSPWGSPTGPNYGYTF
NA	TRBV30	NA	TRBJ2-1	TGTGCCTGGAGTGTCGGGGATGAGCAGTTCTTC	CAWSVGDEQFF
NA	TRBV4-1	NA	TRBJ1-3	TGCGCCAGCAGCGATGACACCATATATTTT	CASSDDTIYF
NA	TRBV30	few	TRBJ2-1	TGTGCCTGGAGTCCGGGACTGAACAATGAGCAGTTCTTC	CAWSPGLNNEQFF
NA	TRBV4-1	few	TRBJ1-2	TGCGCCAGCAAACTCCTGACAGAAGCTAACTATGGCTACACCTTC	CASKLLTEANYGYTF
NA	TRBV2	NA	TRBJ1-6	TGTGCCAGCATCGGGGATTCACCCCTCCACTTT	CASIGDSPLHF
TRBD2	TRBV29-1	NA	TRBJ2-7	TGCAGCGTCGACCAGGGGACTAGCGGGGGCTACGAGCAGTACTTC	CSVDQGTSGGYEQYF
NA	TRBV11-2	few	TRBJ1-2	TGTGCCAGCAGCTTAGTCGCCAGCTATGGCTACACCTTC	CASSLVASYGYTF
NA	TRBV6-6	NA	TRBJ1-1	TGTGCCAGCAGTCAGACGAAACAGGGCACTGAAGCTTTCTTT	CASSQTKQGTEAFF
NA	TRBV2	NA	TRBJ2-3	TGTGCCAGCAAGGGGACAGATACGCAGTATTTT	CASKGTDTQYF
TRBD1	TRBV30	NA	TRBJ2-7	TGTGCCTGGAGTCACCCCCTCTCAGGGGGCGGCGAGCAGTACTTC	CAWSHPLSGGGEQYF
NA	TRBV6-5	NA	TRBJ2-7	TGTGCCAGCAGTTACGGGGCGACCGGCGAGCAGTACTTC	CASSYGATGEQYF
NA	TRBV4-2	few	TRBJ2-7	TGTGCCAGCAGCCTGGGGGGGGGCTGGTACGAGCAGTACTTC	CASSLGGGWYEQYF
TRBD2	TRBV2	few	TRBJ2-1	TGTGCCAGCATTTGGGAGGGCAGGGCATACAATGAGCAGTTCTTC	CASIWEGRAYNEQFF
NA	TRBV11-2	NA	TRBJ2-3	TGTGCCAGCAGCCGAGGAGGTGTAGCAGATACGCAGTATTTT	CASSRGGVADTQYF
TRBD2	TRBV7-9	few	TRBJ2-1	TGTGCCAGCAGCGGCCTAGCGGGGAGGAATGAGCAGTTCTTC	CASSGLAGRNEQFF
NA	TRBV7-9	NA	TRBJ1-4	TGTGCCAGCAGCGTTGGGGCAGACCTTAATGAAAAACTGTTTTTT	CASSVGADLNEKLFF
NA	TRBV9	NA	TRBJ1-4	TGTGCCAGCAGCGCCACCAGGGAGGGTGAAAAACTGTTTTTT	CASSATREGEKLFF
NA	TRBV11-2	NA	TRBJ1-5	TGTGCCAGCATCTTACACCCGGGCAGTTTCAATCAGCCCCAGCATTTT	CASILHPGSFNQPQHF
TRBD1	TRBV30	NA	TRBJ2-7	TGTGCCTGGAGTGGACAGGGTCCAGACGAGCAGTACTTC	CAWSGQGPDEQYF
TRBD1	TRBV15	once	TRBJ1-5	TGTGCCACCAGCAGAGAACATAAACCGACAGGGACCCATCAGCCCCAGCATTTT	CATSREHKPTGTHQPQHF
NA	TRBV4-3	few	TRBJ2-7	TGCGCCAGCAGCCAAACAGCAAGATCCTACGAGCAGTACTTC	CASSQTARSYEQYF
NA	TRBV27	NA	TRBJ2-7	TGTGCCAGCAGTCACCAGGGGGGTATCTGCTACGAGCAGTACTTC	CASSHQGGICYEQYF
NA	TRBV6-5	few	TRBJ2-1	TGTGCCAGCAGCTCTATTGTAATCGGCAATGAGCAGTTCTTC	CASSSIVIGNEQFF
NA	TRBV25-1	NA	TRBJ1-6	TGTGCCAGCAGTACTAGTAGGGACTCCTATAATTCACCCCTCCACTTT	CASSTSRDSYNSPLHF
TRBD2	TRBV7-9	NA	TRBJ2-5	TGTGCCAGCAGCCCGGCCGGGGGGGCCCAGTACTTC	CASSPAGGAQYF
NA	TRBV2	NA	TRBJ2-5	TGTGCCAGCAGTCCGAGGGCCCAAGAGACCCAGTACTTC	CASSPRAQETQYF
NA	TRBV2	few	TRBJ2-7	TGTGCCAGCAGGAGGGTGGGTGGCGAGCAGTACTTC	CASRRVGGEQYF
NA	TRBV7-9	NA	TRBJ2-1	TGTGCCAGCAGCTCACAGAGCGATGAGCAGTTCTTC	CASSSQSDEQFF
NA	TRBV30	few	TRBJ1-1	TGTGCCTGGAGTGTTTATGGGCGAACTGAAGCTTTCTTT	CAWSVYGRTEAFF
NA	TRBV7-9	NA	TRBJ2-7	TGTGCCAGCAGCTTAAATCAGGAGAACTACGAGCAGTACTTC	CASSLNQENYEQYF
TRBD1	TRBV29-1	NA	TRBJ1-4	TGCAGCGTTGTGACAGGGGATGAAAAACTGTTTTTT	CSVVTGDEKLFF
NA	TRBV7-2	few	TRBJ2-7	TGTGCCAGCAGCCCCTCCTACGAGCAGTACTTC	CASSPSYEQYF
NA	TRBV4-1	NA	TRBJ2-5	TGCGCCAGCAGCCAAGTCGAGAGGGAGACCCAGTACTTC	CASSQVERETQYF
NA	TRBV29-1	NA	TRBJ2-7	TGCAGCGTTTACCGGGACATCGGCTACGAGCAGTACTTC	CSVYRDIGYEQYF
NA	TRBV5-1	NA	TRBJ1-2	TGCGCCAGCAGCTTGGAAGCCTCAGGGGACTCAAGAGACTACACCTTC	CASSLEASGDSRDYTF
TRBD1	TRBV29-1	once	TRBJ1-1	TGCAGCGTTGATGGGACAGGCGGGAACACTGAAGCTTTCTTT	CSVDGTGGNTEAFF
TRBD2	TRBV27	NA	TRBJ2-3	TGTGCCAGCAGGGATGGACTAGCGGGGGGGATTACAGATACGCAGTATTTT	CASRDGLAGGITDTQYF
NA	TRBV27	NA	TRBJ2-7	TGTGCCAGCAAGGGACTCTCCTACGAGCAGTACTTC	CASKGLSYEQYF
NA	TRBV19	once	TRBJ1-2	TGTGCCAGTAGTATAATCGGGCTGCCCTATGGCTACACCTTC	CASSIIGLPYGYTF
NA	TRBV13	NA	TRBJ1-2	TGTGCCAGCAGCAAGACCCGGACCTCACCCGACTATGGCTACACCTTC	CASSKTRTSPDYGYTF
NA	TRBV30	NA	TRBJ1-1	TGTGCCTGGAGTGTCGGATCGGGCACTGAAGCTTTCTTT	CAWSVGSGTEAFF
NA	TRBV5-1	NA	TRBJ2-7	TGCGCCAGCAGCCTCCGGGACAACCCCTACGAGCAGTACTTC	CASSLRDNPYEQYF
NA	TRBV23-1	NA	TRBJ2-7	TGCGCCACCCTTCCCCCGGAGCAGTACTTC	CATLPPEQYF
NA	TRBV30	NA	TRBJ2-2	TGTGCCTGGAGTCATATTTCTGGGGAGCTGTTTTTT	CAWSHISGELFF
NA	TRBV30	NA	TRBJ2-1	TGTGCCTGGAGTAAGTCGGGATCCGATTACAATGAGCAGTTCTTC	CAWSKSGSDYNEQFF
NA	TRBV29-1	once	TRBJ2-5	TGCAGCGTTTTTCCTACCCTCTTGGGGGGTGGAGAGACCCAGTACTTC	CSVFPTLLGGGETQYF
NA	TRBV29-1	NA	TRBJ2-5	TGCAGCGTTGTTATTCCTAGCGCGAACCGAGAGACCCAGTACTTC	CSVVIPSANRETQYF
TRBD2	TRBV29-1	few	TRBJ2-3	TGCAGCGTCGCCCGCACAACACGGGGGGTAGATACGCAGTATTTT	CSVARTTRGVDTQYF
NA	TRBV5-6	NA	TRBJ2-5	TGTGCCAGCAGCCCGAGCGGAGGGACCCAGTACTTC	CASSPSGGTQYF